These 5 T cell receptor beta chains share one sample of origin, sequenced in a study of CD8 T cells in ankylosing spondylitis. These receptors are not linked to any known antigen. TCRdb passed the 5' RACE reads through MiXCR, listing each CDR3 protein once. The sample includes 670,000 or so distinct CDR3 sequences, around 20% of them seen just once. Study-wide results and caveats: A motif of 7 to 9 highly homologous TCR beta variants was seen as apparently characteristic of ankylosing spondylitis blood.

The sequenced sample was blood, either unsorted or a sorted T cell fraction (not recorded which). The origin of the receptors is a male donor with ankylosing spondylitis.

This clonotype has just a few counts. This chain joins TRBV29-1 and TRBJ1-2, with D unclear. Trimming removed 7 bases at V and 2 bases at J, with 14 bases between. The CDR3 is 13 amino acids. CDR1 is SQVTM, CDR2 ANQGSEA, per germline. The CDR3 region has the DNA TGCAGCGCCCGAAGGGCCACCAACTATGGCTACACCTTC. Amino acids: CSARRATNYGYTF.

This clonotype was seen more than once but under ten times. The chain uses TRBV5-6 and TRBJ2-7, with D perhaps matching TRBD1 (7 bases). Germline-derived CDR1 and CDR2 are SGHDT and YYEEEE. The CDR3 is 15 amino acids. Trimming stripped 0 bases from V and 3 bases from J, with 13 bases between. CDR3 nucleotide sequence: TGTGCCAGCAGCTTGGCCGGACAGGACTACTACGAGCAGTACTTC. Residues: CASSLAGQDYYEQYF.

The sample holds a few counts of this clonotype. V is TRBV5-1 and J is TRBJ2-1; D call uncertain. The CDR3 runs to 15 residues. CDR1 is SGHRS and CDR2 is YFSETQ in the germline V gene. V lost 0 bases and J 8 bases, leaving 15 bases between the germline ends. The CDR3 region is CASSLGPNRVDEQFF. CDR3 nucleotides: TGCGCCAGCAGCTTGGGGCCTAACCGGGTGGATGAGCAGTTCTTC.

This clonotype was observed a handful of times. CDR3 DNA sequence: TGCAGCGTTGTGGTTGCGGGACAGGGGACCTACGAGCAGTACTTC. Protein product: CSVVVAGQGTYEQYF. The genes are TRBV29-1 and TRBJ2-7, with 10 bases aligning to TRBD1. J gave up 2 bases and V 4 bases, and 8 bases lay outside the gene matches. Germline V gene data show CDR1 as SQVTM and CDR2 as ANQGSEA. This CDR3 has 15 residues.

DNA for the CDR3: TGTGCCACCAGCAGACACCAGGGACAGCCGGACACTGAAGCTTTCTTT. Its translation is CATSRHQGQPDTEAFF. V and J are TRBV15 and TRBJ1-1, with TRBD1 identical over 7 bases. CDR1 and CDR2 (germline): LNHNV, YYDKDF (reference sequence). The CDR3 spans 16 residues. The trim removed 2 bases at V and 3 bases at J, leaving 9 bases unmatched.